Here is one T cell receptor beta chain with its context. The antigen remains undetermined. Donors had nominal health at sampling but likely had unrecorded immune exposures. The J segment lost 4 bases and the V segment lost 6 bases, leaving 7 bases of the junction unmatched. The CDR3 sequence is 15 residues long. Germline CDR1 is MDHEN and CDR2 is SYDVKM. The PCR had 60 Vbeta and 13 Jbeta primers. Using immunoSEQ multiplex PCR, the repertoire was profiled, and TCRdb retains in-frame clones only, with some absent. The sample lists approximately 90,000 clones, roughly 85% occurring once. The data belong to a study of cytomegalovirus exposure and HLA in healthy donors. Overall study context: Early on, a data release was issued that held approximately 92 million unique TCRs from HLA-typed donors.

Whole-study results and caveats: When a later analysis compared HLA-associated TCR beta chains with equally common others, the HLA-associated chains turned out to be more clonally expanded and to have lower generation probabilities.

The chain joins TRBV28 to TRBJ2-5, with 11 bases identical to TRBD1. The TCR was taken from a man aged 35 to 55 in good health and CMV-seropositive. Sequenced: PBMCs. The CDR3 region has the DNA TGTGCCAGCAGCCAGGACAGGGGGCCCGCAGAGACCCAGTACTTC. Protein sequence: CASSQDRGPAETQYF.